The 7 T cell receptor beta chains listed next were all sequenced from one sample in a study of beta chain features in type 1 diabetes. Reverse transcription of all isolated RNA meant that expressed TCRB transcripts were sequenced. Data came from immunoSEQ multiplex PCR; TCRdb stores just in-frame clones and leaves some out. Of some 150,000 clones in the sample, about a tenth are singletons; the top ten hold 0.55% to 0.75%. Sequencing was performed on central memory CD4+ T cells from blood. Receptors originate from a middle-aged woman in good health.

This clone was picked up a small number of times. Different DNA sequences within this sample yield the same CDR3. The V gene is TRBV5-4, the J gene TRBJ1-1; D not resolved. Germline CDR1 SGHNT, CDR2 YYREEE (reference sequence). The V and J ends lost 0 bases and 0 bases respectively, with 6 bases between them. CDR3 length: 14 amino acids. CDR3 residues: CASSLAVMNTEAFF. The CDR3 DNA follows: TGTGCCAGCAGCTTGGCGGTCATGAACACTGAAGCTTTCTTT.

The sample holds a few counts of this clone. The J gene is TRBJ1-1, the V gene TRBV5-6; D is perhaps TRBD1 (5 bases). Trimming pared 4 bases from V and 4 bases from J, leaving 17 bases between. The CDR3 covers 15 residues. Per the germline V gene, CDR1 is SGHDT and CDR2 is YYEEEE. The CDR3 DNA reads TGTGCCAGCAGCCCGGGGGGGGGTTTGAGCACTGAAGCTTTCTTT. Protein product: CASSPGGGLSTEAFF.

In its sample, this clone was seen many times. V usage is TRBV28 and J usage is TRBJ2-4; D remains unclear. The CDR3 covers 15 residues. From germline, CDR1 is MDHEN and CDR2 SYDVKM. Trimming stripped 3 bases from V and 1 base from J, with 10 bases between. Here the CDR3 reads CASSLSVWAKNIQYF. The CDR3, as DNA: TGTGCCAGCAGTTTGAGTGTGTGGGCCAAAAACATTCAGTACTTC.

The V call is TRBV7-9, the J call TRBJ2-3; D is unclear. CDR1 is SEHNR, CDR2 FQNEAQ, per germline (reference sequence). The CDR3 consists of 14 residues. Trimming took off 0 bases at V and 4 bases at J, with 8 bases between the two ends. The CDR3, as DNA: TGTGCCAGCAGCTTAGCGGTGGCCGCAGATACGCAGTATTTT. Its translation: CASSLAVAADTQYF.

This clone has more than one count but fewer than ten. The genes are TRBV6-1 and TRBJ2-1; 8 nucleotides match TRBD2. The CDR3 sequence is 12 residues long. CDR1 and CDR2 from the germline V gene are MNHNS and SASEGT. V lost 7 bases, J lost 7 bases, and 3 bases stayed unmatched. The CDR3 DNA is TGTGCCAGCACGGGGGGGCTTAATGAGCAGTTCTTC. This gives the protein CASTGGLNEQFF.

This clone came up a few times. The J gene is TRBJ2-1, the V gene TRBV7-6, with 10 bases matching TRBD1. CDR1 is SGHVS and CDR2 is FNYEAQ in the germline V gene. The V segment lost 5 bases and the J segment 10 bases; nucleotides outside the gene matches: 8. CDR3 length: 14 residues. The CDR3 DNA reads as TGTGCCAGCAGCCCACGACAGGGGGCAAGGGAGCAGTTCTTC. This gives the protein CASSPRQGAREQFF.

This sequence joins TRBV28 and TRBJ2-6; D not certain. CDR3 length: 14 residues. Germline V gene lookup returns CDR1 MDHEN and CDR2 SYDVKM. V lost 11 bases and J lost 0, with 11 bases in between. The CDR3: CAASTFSGANVLTF. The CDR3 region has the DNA TGTGCCGCAAGCACCTTCTCTGGGGCCAACGTCCTGACTTTC.